A single sample is the source of the 32 T cell receptor beta chains below, sequenced in a study of OX40 agonist ivuxolimab in advanced cancers. Sequencing used immunoSEQ multiplex PCR; TCRdb keeps in-frame clones, though not all of them. The sample carries tens of thousands of clones, 75% to 90% recorded once. The sequenced sample was CD4+ or CD8+ T cells sorted from blood, obtained in a trial of the OX40 agonist ivuxolimab. All receptors come from an adult with an advanced solid tumor such as melanoma, head and neck, liver or kidney cancer.

V is TRBV2 and J is TRBJ2-7, with D perhaps TRBD1 or TRBD2 (5 bases each). V lost 4 bases, J lost 4 bases, and 17 bases lay in between. There are 15 residues in the CDR3. Germline CDR1 and CDR2: SNHLY and FYNNEI. CDR3 coding DNA: TGTGCCAGCAGTGCTTTGGTGGGGACGGGGTACGAGCAGTACTTC. This codes for CASSALVGTGYEQYF.

The chain recombines TRBV18 with TRBJ2-1; 11 bases fit TRBD2. The CDR3 extends over 16 amino acids. Per germline, CDR1 KGHSH and CDR2 LQKENI. With V trimmed by 2 bases and J by 2 bases, 2 bases remained unmatched. The CDR3 DNA reads as TGTGCCAGCTCACCAGCGGGACTAGCGGCCTACAATGAGCAGTTCTTC. Translating gives CASSPAGLAAYNEQFF.

This chain connects TRBV29-1 to TRBJ2-5; D gene uncertain. CDR3 length: 12 residues. Trimming removed 1 base at V and 10 bases at J, with 13 bases between. The V gene's germline CDR1 is SQVTM and CDR2 ANQGSEA. CDR3 nucleotides: TGCAGCGTTGAAGGGGCAGCTCTTGGCCAGTACTTC. This gives the protein CSVEGAALGQYF.

J is TRBJ2-1 and V is TRBV27; a weak D match, TRBD2 (5 bases). The germline V gene has CDR1 MNHEY and CDR2 SMNVEV (reference sequence). V lost 5 bases and J lost 0, with 11 bases in between. There are 15 residues in the CDR3. The CDR3 here is CASSPTGSSYNEQFF. DNA for the CDR3: TGTGCCAGCAGTCCAACGGGGAGCTCCTACAATGAGCAGTTCTTC.

This clone was recorded a few times. This chain joins TRBV6-5 and TRBJ1-2; tentative D call: TRBD1 (5 bases). Trimming removed 2 bases from V and 5 bases from J, with 12 bases in between. The CDR3 length is 14 residues. CDR1 and CDR2 (germline): MNHEY, SVGAGI. The CDR3 region has the DNA TGTGCCAGCAGTTACGGCAGGGAACCTTATGGCTACACCTTC. Translating gives CASSYGREPYGYTF.

The gene calls are TRBV2 and TRBJ2-5, with TRBD1 matching over 9 bases. The CDR3 length is 15 residues. The V gene end was trimmed by 5 bases and the J gene end by 5 bases; junction bases not matched to a gene: 9. Germline loops: CDR1 SNHLY, CDR2 FYNNEI. The CDR3 loop is CASSTATGGGETQYF. CDR3 DNA: TGTGCCAGCAGTACGGCGACAGGGGGTGGGGAGACCCAGTACTTC.

CDR3 bases: TGCGCCAGCGGAGGGGGGGGGCCTCAAGAGACCCAGTACTTC. Translating it yields CASGGGGPQETQYF. The chain is built from TRBV10-1 and TRBJ2-5, with D tentatively TRBD2 (7 bases). Germline CDR1 is WNHNN and CDR2 is SYGVQD (reference sequence). This CDR3 spans 14 amino acids. Trimming removed 8 bases at V and 2 bases at J, with 15 bases between.

V usage is TRBV19 and J usage is TRBJ2-5; TRBD2 agrees at 8 bases. The germline CDR1 and CDR2 sequences are LNHDA and SQIVND (reference sequence). This CDR3 has 15 amino acids. With V trimmed by 1 base and J by 2 bases, 3 bases remained unmatched. The CDR3 DNA reads as TGTGCCAGTAGTATAGCGGGAGGGCCGCAAGAGACCCAGTACTTC. It is translated as CASSIAGGPQETQYF.

This chain joins TRBV9 and TRBJ2-2, with 8 positions matching TRBD1. CDR3 length equals 15 residues. With V trimmed by 4 bases and J by 4 bases, 6 bases remained unmatched. Per the germline V gene, CDR1 is SGDLS and CDR2 is YYNGEE. CDR3 nucleotide sequence: TGTGCCAGCAGCAAGAGGACAGGGAGCACCGGGGAGCTGTTTTTT. Translating it yields CASSKRTGSTGELFF. The variable domain in full, with the rest retrieved from reference TRBV9 and TRBJ2-2, is DSGVTQTPKHLITATGQRVTLRCSPRSGDLSVYWYQQSLDQGLQFLIQYYNGEERAKGNILERFSAQQFPDLHSELNLSSLELGDSALYFCASSKRTGSTGELFFGEGSRLTVL.

The genes are TRBV27 and TRBJ1-5; D remains ambiguous. The CDR3 covers 13 residues. Deletions cut 3 bases from V and 1 base from J, with 4 bases between. From germline, CDR1 is MNHEY and CDR2 SMNVEV (reference sequence). The CDR3 DNA reads TGTGCCAGCAGTTTTTTCAGCAATCAGCCCCAGCATTTT. Amino acid sequence: CASSFFSNQPQHF.

The chain joins TRBV9 to TRBJ2-5; TRBD1 agrees at 9 bases. This CDR3 is 15 amino acids long. Trimming cost V 2 bases and J 4 bases; bases outside gene matches: 6. Germline assignment: CDR1 SGDLS and CDR2 YYNGEE. CDR3 residues: CASSVRDREIETQYF. For the CDR3, the DNA is TGTGCCAGCAGCGTCCGGGACAGGGAGATAGAGACCCAGTACTTC.

The V and J genes are TRBV5-5 and TRBJ2-5; D is perhaps TRBD1 or TRBD2 (5 bases each). Trimming left V 3 bases short and J 2 bases short, with 11 bases between. Germline V lookup: CDR1 SGHKS, CDR2 YYEKEE (reference sequence). This CDR3 is built from 14 residues. The CDR3 loop is CASSSPGPQETQYF. The CDR3 bases are TGTGCCAGCAGCTCCCCGGGACCACAAGAGACCCAGTACTTC.

The V and J genes are TRBV28 and TRBJ2-3, with D possibly TRBD2 on 5 matching bases. There are 15 residues in the CDR3. Trimming removed 2 bases at V and 1 base at J, with 10 bases between. Germline V CDR1 and CDR2: MDHEN, SYDVKM. In DNA, the CDR3 is TGTGCCAGCAGTTTACTGAGGGTGCGCACAGATACGCAGTATTTT. Its protein product is CASSLLRVRTDTQYF.

This clone qualifies as medium-sized. V gene TRBV28 combines with J gene TRBJ2-3; a weak D match, TRBD2 (5 bases). Germline CDR1 MDHEN, CDR2 SYDVKM. The CDR3 totals 15 residues. V lost 6 bases, J lost 2 bases, and 15 bases lay in between. CDR3 amino acids: CASSSRGPLTDTQYF. As DNA, the CDR3 is TGTGCCAGCAGCTCCCGGGGTCCTCTCACAGATACGCAGTATTTT.

The CDR3 DNA reads TGTGCCAGCAGTTTATGGGCGGGACTAGACTACGAGCAGTACTTC. This encodes CASSLWAGLDYEQYF. The chain combines TRBV28 with TRBJ2-7, with TRBD2 matching 8 bases. CDR3 size: 15 residues. J was trimmed by 3 bases and V by 0 bases; bases with no gene match: 4. Germline assignment: CDR1 MDHEN and CDR2 SYDVKM. The full variable domain, in which reference TRBV28 and TRBJ2-7 provide the parts outside the CDR3, is DVKVTQSSRYLVKRTGEKVFLECVQDMDHENMFWYRQDPGLGLRLIYFSYDVKMKEKGDIPEGYSVSREKKERFSLILESASTNQTSMYLCASSLWAGLDYEQYFGPGTRLTVT.

V usage is TRBV30 and J usage is TRBJ1-5; 10 bases are shared with TRBD1. Germline V gene lookup returns CDR1 GTSNPN and CDR2 SVGIG (reference sequence). The V segment lost 1 base and the J segment 4 bases; nucleotides outside the gene matches: 4. The CDR3 is 15 amino acids. The CDR3 region has the DNA TGTGCCTGGAGTGCCACGGGACAGGGGAATCAGCCCCAGCATTTT. Translation: CAWSATGQGNQPQHF.

The chain has TRBV4-3 and TRBJ2-2; unclear D gene. V lost 0 bases, J lost 4 bases, and 18 bases lay in between. The CDR3 spans 18 residues. Germline CDR1 LGHNA, CDR2 YSLEER. The CDR3, as DNA: TGCGCCAGCAGCCAAGATTGGGGTTTAGTAGCTGGCACCGGGGAGCTGTTTTTT. Amino acid sequence: CASSQDWGLVAGTGELFF.

DNA for the CDR3: TGTGCCAGCAGCAAACTAGCGCCATGCTCCTACAATGAGCAGTTCTTC. It encodes CASSKLAPCSYNEQFF. This sequence joins TRBV21-1 and TRBJ2-1; no check of the table's D call, TRBD2, against the DNA was made. TRBV21-1 represents a pseudogene. CDR3 size: 16 residues.

This chain uses TRBV15 with TRBJ2-1, with 8 nucleotides matching TRBD2. V trimming: 8 bases; J trimming: 5 bases; junction bases outside the gene matches: 11. There are 15 residues in the CDR3. Germline CDR1 and CDR2: LNHNV and YYDKDF (reference sequence). CDR3 sequence (DNA): TGTGCCACCCAACAGCCTATAGCGGGGAACAATGAGCAGTTCTTC. The encoded protein is CATQQPIAGNNEQFF.

The chain is built from TRBV14 and TRBJ1-6, with a possible D match to TRBD1 (6 bases). The CDR3 spans 14 residues. Trimming left V 4 bases short and J 10 bases short, with 14 bases between. Per germline, CDR1 SGHDN and CDR2 FVKESK. The CDR3 nucleotides are TGTGCCAGCAGCCCGTCCGGGGGGGCCTCACCCCTCCACTTT. Translation: CASSPSGGASPLHF.

This sequence joins TRBV15 and TRBJ2-5; 8 nucleotides agree with TRBD2. V lost 3 bases, J lost 5 bases, and 8 bases stayed unmatched. There are 15 residues in the CDR3. Germline V lookup: CDR1 LNHNV, CDR2 YYDKDF (reference sequence). DNA for the CDR3: TGTGCCACCAGCAGGCGGGGGGACCCGCTGGAGACCCAGTACTTC. This codes for CATSRRGDPLETQYF.

The chain is built from TRBV14 and TRBJ1-4, with 8 bases aligning to TRBD1. The CDR3 extends over 15 amino acids. CDR1 and CDR2 (germline): SGHDN, FVKESK. The junction had 4 bases not matched to a gene; V was cut back by 4 bases and J by 3 bases. The DNA for the CDR3 is TGTGCCAGCAGCCTGATGACAGGGGCTAATGAAAAACTGTTTTTT. Residues: CASSLMTGANEKLFF.

V gene TRBV7-3 combines with J gene TRBJ2-2; D not resolved. Trimming left V 3 bases short and J 4 bases short, with 18 bases between. Germline assignment: CDR1 SGHTA and CDR2 FQGTGA. The CDR3 totals 17 residues. The CDR3 here is CASSFGGARTGTGELFF. CDR3 coding DNA: TGTGCCAGCAGCTTTGGCGGAGCAAGAACTGGCACCGGGGAGCTGTTTTTT.

The rearrangement uses TRBV4-3 and TRBJ2-1, with TRBD2 as a possible D gene (6 bases). Trimming stripped 1 base from V and 2 bases from J, with 9 bases between. Germline V gives CDR1 LGHNA, CDR2 YSLEER. The CDR3 runs to 15 residues. CDR3 in amino acids: CASSQAGGAYNEQFF. CDR3 nucleotides: TGCGCCAGCAGCCAAGCCGGAGGGGCCTACAATGAGCAGTTCTTC.

The chain uses TRBV6-1 and TRBJ1-4; weak D call: TRBD1 (6 bases). V dropped 3 bases and J dropped 2 bases, with 10 bases sitting between them. CDR1 is MNHNS, CDR2 SASEGT, per germline. The length of the CDR3 is 15 residues. The CDR3 DNA follows: TGTGCCAGCAGTGAGCAGGGGAGGACTAATGAAAAACTGTTTTTT. Translation gives CASSEQGRTNEKLFF.

This clone has just a few counts. This chain uses TRBV7-9 with TRBJ2-1; D uncertain. CDR3 length: 16 residues. Looked up from germline, CDR1 is SEHNR and CDR2 is FQNEAQ (reference sequence). Between the trimmed V and J ends, which lost 5 bases and 9 bases, there was a span of 23 bases. For the CDR3, the DNA is TGTGCCAGCAGCCCAACCTCGGGCCAAACCAAGAGTGAGCAGTTCTTC. Amino acids: CASSPTSGQTKSEQFF. The whole variable domain, remainder taken from reference TRBV7-9 and TRBJ2-1, is DTGVSQNPRHKITKRGQNVTFRCDPISEHNRLYWYRQTLGQGPEFLTYFQNEAQLEKSRLLSDRFSAERPKGSFSTLEIQRTEQGDSAMYLCASSPTSGQTKSEQFFGPGTRLTVL.

V and J are TRBV9 and TRBJ2-5; 7 bases map to TRBD2. This CDR3 region has 12 residues. CDR1 is SGDLS and CDR2 is YYNGEE in the germline V gene. V gave up 3 bases and J gave up 11 bases; unmatched junction bases: 7. CDR3 DNA sequence: TGTGCCAGCAGCGCCGGAGCGGGGCGGCAGTACTTC. It translates to CASSAGAGRQYF.

This CDR3 reads CASSLLGPGLYEQYF. The CDR3, as DNA: TGTGCCAGCAGCTTACTAGGACCGGGGCTTTACGAGCAGTACTTC. The V and J genes are TRBV13 and TRBJ2-7; D may correspond to TRBD1 or TRBD2 (5 bases each). The CDR3 contains 15 residues. V was shortened by 2 bases and J by 4 bases, with 15 bases between the two germline ends. In germline, CDR1 is PRHDT, CDR2 FYEKMQ (reference sequence).

This chain connects TRBV9 to TRBJ2-3; the D is unclear. V was clipped by 2 bases and J by 6 bases, with 13 bases between them. The CDR3 is 14 amino acids. CDR1 SGDLS and CDR2 YYNGEE come from the germline V gene. CDR3 amino acids: CASSVRAPVDTQYF. Here the CDR3 DNA reads TGTGCCAGCAGCGTCCGGGCCCCGGTCGATACGCAGTATTTT.

The rearrangement uses TRBV28 and TRBJ2-7; the match to TRBD1 covers 7 bases. Trimming took 5 bases from V and 3 from J; bases not matched to a gene: 7. The CDR3 runs to 14 residues. CDR1 and CDR2 (germline): MDHEN, SYDVKM. The CDR3 loop is CASSLRDSFYEQYF. The CDR3 DNA follows: TGTGCCAGCAGTCTACGGGACAGTTTCTACGAGCAGTACTTC. Filled out from reference TRBV28 and TRBJ2-7, the complete variable domain reads DVKVTQSSRYLVKRTGEKVFLECVQDMDHENMFWYRQDPGLGLRLIYFSYDVKMKEKGDIPEGYSVSREKKERFSLILESASTNQTSMYLCASSLRDSFYEQYFGPGTRLTVT.

The rearrangement links TRBV28 to TRBJ2-7; 9 bases align to TRBD2. The CDR3 loop spans 19 amino acids. Germline assignment: CDR1 MDHEN and CDR2 SYDVKM. Trimming cost V 5 bases and J 5 bases; bases outside gene matches: 22. As DNA, the CDR3 is TGTGCCAGCAGTCCCGTAATAGCGGGAGTTTTCCCCTTCGGTGACGAGCAGTACTTC. Amino acid sequence: CASSPVIAGVFPFGDEQYF.

The chain employs TRBV7-3 and TRBJ2-1, with 7 bases identical to TRBD2. J gave up 13 bases and V 4 bases, and 16 bases lay outside the gene matches. CDR3 length: 15 residues. Germline CDR1 reads SGHTA; CDR2 reads FQGTGA. The CDR3 nucleotides read TGTGCCAGCAGCTCCCTTGGGGCGGGAGCGTCGGGACAGTTCTTC. Translating it yields CASSSLGAGASGQFF.